The 22 T cell receptor beta chains below were found in one sample sequenced in a study of prognosis after radiotherapy for stage I lung cancer. CDR3 of TCR beta was amplified from genomic DNA via a two-round multiplex PCR. The authors ran first-round PCR with primers specific to each TRBV and TRBJ gene. A single record per CDR3 protein comes from TCRdb applying MiXCR to the multiplex PCR reads. The table lists over 45,000 distinct CDR3 sequences, 26% of them singletons, with 6.5% to 8.5% in the top ten. Source: PBMCs, taken before or after stereotactic body radiation therapy (not recorded which). The receptors shown here come from a donor older than 45 with non-small cell lung cancer.

This clonotype was counted at least ten times. The chain combines TRBV11-2 with TRBJ1-4; TRBD1 is a possible D gene (5 bases). The CDR3 has 17 amino acids. The germline V and J ends were trimmed by 1 base and 3 bases, with 15 bases remaining between them. CDR1 SGHAT and CDR2 FQNNGV come from the germline V gene. CDR3 in amino acids: CASSLVRQGEANEKLFF. DNA for the CDR3: TGTGCCAGCAGCTTAGTTAGGCAGGGAGAAGCTAATGAAAAACTGTTTTTT.

This clonotype was seen many times. The chain links TRBV7-9 to TRBJ2-4; unclear D gene. Trimming pared 4 bases from V and 11 bases from J, leaving 15 bases between. Germline V gives CDR1 SEHNR, CDR2 FQNEAQ (reference sequence). The CDR3 has 13 residues. CDR3 DNA sequence: TGTGCCAGCAGCTCCGATACTGGACGACTTCAGTACTTC. Amino acid sequence: CASSSDTGRLQYF.

Concerning this clonotype itself: The conserved phenylalanine or tryptophan is not found at the CDR3 terminus, so this likely reflects a read error. The V gene is TRBV20-1, the J gene TRBJ2-1; 9 nucleotides match TRBD1. The ends lost 3 bases at V and 3 bases at J; junction bases unmatched: 6. The CDR3 has 15 residues. CDR1 is DFQATT and CDR2 is SNEGSKA in the germline V gene (reference sequence). CDR3 in amino acids: CSASKDRGCYNEQFY. For the CDR3, the DNA is TGCAGTGCTAGCAAAGACAGGGGGTGCTACAATGAGCAGTTCTAC.

As concerns this clonotype: The junction departs from germline at one end; a sequencing error may be responsible. J is TRBJ1-1 and V is TRBV6-2 or TRBV6-3; TRBD1 agrees at 7 bases. Germline loops: CDR1 MNHEY, CDR2 SVGEGT. The CDR3 consists of 15 residues. For the CDR3, the DNA is TGTGTCAGCAGTCCCCGGACAGGTCCCTACACTGAAGATTTCTTT. Its translation: CVSSPRTGPYTEDFF.

Of note for this clonotype: A much bigger clone sits one base away, suggesting this may be a read error. This sequence joins TRBV6-4 and TRBJ1-2, with TRBD1 as a possible D gene (5 bases). Looked up from germline, CDR1 is MRHNA and CDR2 is SNTAGT. The CDR3 is 13 amino acids. V lost 3 bases, J lost 10 bases, and 15 bases lay in between. CDR3 region: CASSEAGPKDYTF. The CDR3 DNA is TGTGCCAGCAGTGAAGCAGGGCCGAAGGACTACACCTTC.

In this sample, this clonotype turned up a few times. The J gene is TRBJ2-1, the V gene TRBV5-4; perhaps D is TRBD1 or TRBD2 (5 bases each). Trimming removed 1 base at V and 7 bases at J, with 15 bases between. The CDR3 sequence is 15 residues long. Germline CDR1 reads SGHNT; CDR2 reads YYREEE (reference sequence). CDR3 protein: CASSLQSRAGNEQFF. CDR3 in DNA: TGTGCCAGCAGCTTGCAGAGCAGGGCGGGTAATGAGCAGTTCTTC.

Ten or more counts support this clonotype. The V gene is TRBV5-1, the J gene TRBJ1-4; perhaps TRBD1 as D (5 bases). With 5 bases removed from V and 0 bases from J, the gap between germline ends came to 11 bases. This CDR3 region has 15 residues. In germline, CDR1 is SGHRS, CDR2 YFSETQ. CDR3 protein: CASRPTVATNEKLFF. The CDR3 DNA reads TGCGCCAGCAGGCCGACAGTGGCAACTAATGAAAAACTGTTTTTT. The full variable domain, rest sourced from reference TRBV5-1 and TRBJ1-4, is KAGVTQTPRYLIKTRGQQVTLSCSPISGHRSVSWYQQTPGQGLQFLFEYFSETQRNKGNFPGRFSGRQFSNSRSEMNVSTLELGDSALYLCASRPTVATNEKLFFGSGTQLSVL.

At least ten counts were recorded for this clonotype. The chain joins TRBV7-8 to TRBJ2-3, with a tentative D call TRBD2 (6 bases). V was pared by 3 bases and J by 0 bases, with 13 bases between. Germline CDR1 SGHVS, CDR2 FQNEAQ. The CDR3 totals 16 residues. CDR3 DNA: TGTGCCAGCAGCTTGAAGGCGGGGCGAAGCACAGATACGCAGTATTTT. Residues: CASSLKAGRSTDTQYF.

This clonotype came up a few times. The rearrangement links TRBV15 to TRBJ2-4; maybe TRBD2 (6 bases). V was trimmed by 0 bases and J by 1 base, leaving 13 bases between them. CDR3 length equals 17 residues. Germline CDR1 reads LNHNV; CDR2 reads YYDKDF (reference sequence). The CDR3 nucleotides read TGTGCCACCAGCAGAGAAGGCGGGGAATTGGCCAAAAACATTCAGTACTTC. Translation gives CATSREGGELAKNIQYF.

This clonotype was counted at least ten times. The chain carries TRBV5-1 and TRBJ1-6; D is unresolved. Germline-derived CDR1 and CDR2 are SGHRS and YFSETQ. V lost 5 bases and J lost 7, with 10 bases in between. CDR3 size: 13 residues. In DNA, the CDR3 is TGCGCCAGCAGTTCCTCAGGAAATTCACCCCTCCACTTT. It is translated as CASSSSGNSPLHF.

There are a few counts of this clonotype. The chain has TRBV5-4 and TRBJ2-3, with 10 bases aligning to TRBD2. This CDR3 has 13 amino acids. V was pared by 9 bases and J by 7 bases, with 8 bases of the junction left unmatched. CDR1 and CDR2 (germline): SGHNT, YYREEE (reference sequence). The CDR3 bases are TGTGCCATGGGGAGCGGGGGGGAGTATACGCAGTATTTT. It translates to CAMGSGGEYTQYF.

The chain combines TRBV20-1 with TRBJ1-4; D is ambiguous. CDR1 and CDR2 from the germline V gene are DFQATT and SNEGSKA (reference sequence). V was cut by 4 bases and J by 4 bases, with 13 bases left in between. The CDR3 runs to 14 residues. As DNA, the CDR3 is TGCAGTGCTACCCCCACGAGGGATAATGAAAAACTGTTTTTT. It is translated as CSATPTRDNEKLFF.

This clonotype was detected ten times or more. The chain carries TRBV5-1 and TRBJ2-1, with D possibly TRBD2 on 5 matching bases. The CDR3 is made up of 12 amino acids. The V gene lost 1 base and the J gene lost 15 bases, with 14 bases spanning the gap. The germline CDR1 and CDR2 sequences are SGHRS and YFSETQ. CDR3 in amino acids: CASSLKSGDAFF. In nucleotides, the CDR3 is TGCGCCAGCAGCTTGAAGTCCGGGGATGCGTTCTTC.

Concerning this clonotype: This may be a read error: a much more frequent sequence differs by one nucleotide. The J gene is TRBJ2-5, the V gene TRBV3-1, with 11 bases identical to TRBD2. The germline V gene encodes CDR1 LGHDT and CDR2 YNNKEL (reference sequence). The trim removed 4 bases at V and 1 base at J, leaving 5 bases unmatched. This CDR3 is built from 16 residues. CDR3 amino acids: CASSLGLAGRQETQYF. The CDR3 nucleotides are TGTGCCAGCAGCCTCGGACTAGCGGGTCGCCAAGAGACCCAGTACTTC.

This clonotype occurred a few times. A much larger clone lies one base from this, so it may be a read error. The gene calls are TRBV19 and TRBJ1-3, with D perhaps matching TRBD1 (5 bases). The CDR3 runs 15 residues. Trimming pared 8 bases from V and 0 bases from J, leaving 14 bases between. Germline V gene data show CDR1 as LNHDA and CDR2 as SQIVND (reference sequence). The CDR3 coding sequence is TGTGCCAGTCAACCGGGGGTATACTCTGGAAACACCATATATTTT. As protein: CASQPGVYSGNTIYF.

This clonotype was picked up many times. The V call is TRBV20-1, the J call TRBJ1-5, with D possibly matching TRBD1 (5 bases). This CDR3 is built from 13 residues. Germline lookup yields CDR1 DFQATT and CDR2 SNEGSKA (reference sequence). The V gene lost 0 bases and the J gene lost 5 bases, with 8 bases spanning the gap. DNA for the CDR3: TGCAGTGCTAGAGACGGGACTCATCAGCCCCAGCATTTT. Amino acids: CSARDGTHQPQHF.

There are many counts of this clonotype. The chain couples TRBV27 to TRBJ1-4; D perhaps matches TRBD1 (5 bases). The V end lost 0 bases, the J end lost 8 bases, and 13 bases lay between the germline ends. This CDR3 region has 15 residues. Germline V gene lookup returns CDR1 MNHEY and CDR2 SMNVEV (reference sequence). DNA for the CDR3: TGTGCCAGCAGTTTATCGGCAGGGTTTGACGAAAAACTGTTTTTT. Translated: CASSLSAGFDEKLFF.

The chain carries TRBV30 and TRBJ2-1, with 9 positions matching TRBD2. The ends lost 0 bases at V and 1 base at J; junction bases unmatched: 7. The CDR3 totals 17 residues. Germline CDR1 is GTSNPN and CDR2 is SVGIG (reference sequence). CDR3 residues: CAWSVSRSGGSYNEQFF. Here the CDR3 DNA reads TGTGCCTGGAGTGTGAGTAGGAGCGGGGGGTCCTACAATGAGCAGTTCTTC.

This clonotype appeared many times. The chain combines TRBV7-9 with TRBJ1-6, with a possible D match to TRBD1 (6 bases). Germline V gene data show CDR1 as SEHNR and CDR2 as FQNEAQ (reference sequence). This CDR3 has 13 amino acids. Trimming removed 5 bases from V and 9 bases from J, with 11 bases in between. CDR3 amino acids: CASSPEQGSPLHF. The CDR3 DNA reads as TGTGCCAGCAGCCCCGAACAGGGTTCACCCCTCCACTTT. The full variable domain, in which reference TRBV7-9 and TRBJ1-6 provide the parts outside the CDR3, is DTGVSQNPRHKITKRGQNVTFRCDPISEHNRLYWYRQTLGQGPEFLTYFQNEAQLEKSRLLSDRFSAERPKGSFSTLEIQRTEQGDSAMYLCASSPEQGSPLHFGNGTRLTVT.

This clonotype was counted ten times or more. The rearrangement uses TRBV3-1 and TRBJ1-2; no clear D. V gave up 5 bases and J gave up 5 bases, with 9 bases separating them. Per the germline V gene, CDR1 is LGHDT and CDR2 is YNNKEL (reference sequence). CDR3 length equals 12 residues. DNA of the CDR3: TGTGCCAGCAGCGGCAGTAGGTATGGCTACACCTTC. Protein sequence: CASSGSRYGYTF.

This clonotype has a count of ten or more. This rearrangement joins TRBV7-9 to TRBJ1-1; maybe TRBD1 (6 bases). Germline V gene data show CDR1 as SEHNR and CDR2 as FQNEAQ (reference sequence). The V and J ends lost 5 bases and 6 bases respectively, with 10 bases between them. The CDR3 covers 12 residues. CDR3 residues: CASSLGAAEAFF. DNA for the CDR3: TGTGCCAGCAGCCTGGGGGCAGCTGAAGCTTTCTTT.

Turning to this clonotype: Since a far larger clone is one base different, this is likely a read error. The chain combines TRBV9 with TRBJ2-7; D might be TRBD2 (5 bases). CDR1 is SGDLS, CDR2 YYNGEE, per germline. The CDR3 consists of 16 residues. Trimming pared 3 bases from V and 7 bases from J, leaving 23 bases between. The CDR3 DNA is TGTGCCAGCAGCGGGGGTTCGGGGAGCTCCTACAATGAGCAGTACTTC. Translation gives CASSGGSGSSYNEQYF.